These 10 T cell receptor beta chains were sequenced from one sample in a study of early T cells in non-severe SARS-CoV-2 infection. One entry per CDR3 protein, called by TCRdb with MiXCR from the 5' RACE reads. The repertoire holds about 66,000 distinct CDR3 sequences, with 13% as singletons. The sequencing sample was made of whole blood. These receptors were taken from an adult who was a healthcare worker with PCR-confirmed SARS-CoV-2 infection or an uninfected control (not recorded which).

This clonotype came up a few times. V and J are TRBV19 and TRBJ2-6, with D perhaps matching TRBD1 (5 bases). Deletions cut 6 bases from V and 0 bases from J, with 12 bases between. Germline assignment: CDR1 LNHDA and CDR2 SQIVND (reference sequence). The CDR3 runs 16 residues. In DNA form, the CDR3 reads TGTGCCAGTAGCCCTCGACAGCCCTCTGGGGCCAACGTCCTGACTTTC. This translates into CASSPRQPSGANVLTF. The variable domain in full, with the rest retrieved from reference TRBV19 and TRBJ2-6, is DGGITQSPKYLFRKEGQNVTLSCEQNLNHDAMYWYRQDPGQGLRLIYYSQIVNDFQKGDIAEGYSVSREKKESFPLTVTSAQKNPTAFYLCASSPRQPSGANVLTFGAGSRLTVL.

This clonotype was observed a few times. The V and J genes are TRBV5-1 and TRBJ2-2; D is ambiguous. V lost 4 bases and J lost 6, with 7 bases in between. The CDR3 spans 12 residues. In germline, CDR1 is SGHRS, CDR2 YFSETQ. The CDR3 loop reads CASSPGAGELFF. The CDR3 nucleotides are TGCGCCAGCAGCCCGGGCGCCGGGGAGCTGTTTTTT.

This clonotype was seen a handful of times. The rearrangement links TRBV12-3 or TRBV12-4 to TRBJ2-3; TRBD2 agrees at 8 bases. J lost 5 bases, V lost 8 bases, and 6 bases had no gene match. The CDR3 is 13 amino acids. The DNA of the CDR3 is TGTGCCAGCTTCGGGGGGGCAGGAGATACGCAGTATTTT. Protein sequence: CASFGGAGDTQYF.

This clonotype has ten or more counts. This chain connects TRBV11-2 to TRBJ2-1, with a possible D match to TRBD2 (6 bases). Looked up from germline, CDR1 is SGHAT and CDR2 is FQNNGV. Trimming removed 1 base from V and 7 bases from J, with 11 bases in between. The CDR3 loop spans 14 amino acids. The CDR3 protein is CASSLVFAGNEQFF. The CDR3 nucleotides are TGTGCCAGCAGCTTAGTATTCGCGGGAAATGAGCAGTTCTTC.

The CDR3 protein is CSARERGMAGTQYF. CDR3 DNA sequence: TGCAGTGCTAGAGAACGGGGTATGGCGGGGACCCAGTACTTC. The chain couples TRBV20-1 to TRBJ2-5; maybe TRBD2 (5 bases). CDR3 length: 14 residues. Trimming took 0 bases from V and 7 from J, leaving 15 bases between them. Germline-derived CDR1 and CDR2 are DFQATT and SNEGSKA (reference sequence).

This clonotype was seen repeatedly, ten times or more. The rearrangement joins TRBV28 to TRBJ2-5; possible D gene TRBD2, 5 bases. This CDR3 spans 11 amino acids. Germline assignment: CDR1 MDHEN and CDR2 SYDVKM. CDR3 in amino acids: CGSGGYETQYF. CDR3 in DNA: TGTGGCTCCGGCGGGTACGAGACCCAGTACTTC.

The chain has TRBV7-8 and TRBJ2-7, with 9 positions matching TRBD2. The CDR3 consists of 15 residues. Germline CDR1 is SGHVS and CDR2 is FQNEAQ. After removal of 1 base from V and 0 bases from J, the junction contained 1 base not matched to a gene. CDR3 coding DNA: TGTGCCAGCAGCTTAGGGACTAGCGCCTCCTACGAGCAGTACTTC. Its translation: CASSLGTSASYEQYF. Variable domain in full (rest from reference TRBV7-8 and TRBJ2-7): GAGVSQSPRYKVAKRGQDVALRCDPISGHVSLFWYQQALGQGPEFLTYFQNEAQLDKSGLPSDRFFAERPEGSVSTLKIQRTQQEDSAVYLCASSLGTSASYEQYFGPGTRLTVT.

The chain links TRBV7-3 to TRBJ1-5, with D hard to call. This CDR3 is 13 amino acids long. Trimming removed 3 bases from V and 5 bases from J, with 8 bases in between. CDR1 and CDR2 (germline): SGHTA, FQGTGA. The DNA for the CDR3 is TGTGCCAGCAGCTTGCGCTCCGATCAGCCCCAGCATTTT. It yields the protein CASSLRSDQPQHF.

This clonotype was found once. The chain joins TRBV2 to TRBJ2-3; weak D call: TRBD2 (6 bases). Germline V lookup: CDR1 SNHLY, CDR2 FYNNEI. This CDR3 is built from 15 residues. V lost 6 bases and J 2 bases, leaving 15 bases between the germline ends. Written as DNA, the CDR3 is TGTGCCAGCAGAAATCCGGGAGCATCCACAGATACGCAGTATTTT. Translating it yields CASRNPGASTDTQYF.

This clonotype was detected many times. The chain uses TRBV11-1 and TRBJ1-1; D is unclear. In germline, CDR1 is SGHAT, CDR2 FQDESV (reference sequence). The CDR3 has 13 amino acids. The ends were cut back, 2 bases at V and 1 base at J, with 5 bases in the middle. The CDR3 spells CASSLRANTEAFF. CDR3 nucleotides: TGTGCCAGCAGCTTACGTGCGAACACTGAAGCTTTCTTT.